This T cell receptor (beta chain) appears in the sequencing data of a study of blood T cell repertoires in COVID-19. About the study: Samples of COVID-19 (acute and convalescent) were obtained from the United States, Italy and Spain. PBMCs, B-cell-depleted T cells, or T cells provided the cDNA or gDNA that made up the material.

Losses at the gene ends were 3 bases for V and 2 bases for J; bases not matched to a gene: 6. The CDR3 covers 16 residues. Per the germline V gene, CDR1 is SQVTM and CDR2 is ANQGSEA. Original data processing: Estimation of nucleated cell counts relied on the amplification of reference gene primers. Sequencing used immunoSEQ multiplex PCR; TCRdb keeps in-frame clones, though not all of them. The V and J calls and clone size are taken from that table; D and trimming were inferred from the DNA. The sample shows 150,000 or so clones, roughly 79% of them seen only once. This rearrangement joins TRBV29-1 to TRBJ2-5; 13 bases agree with TRBD2. Sequenced: peripheral blood. The clonotype comes from a human donor with acute or convalescent COVID-19. The donor label of this sample is uncertain. CDR3 sequence: CSVEGTSGEHQETQYF. The CDR3 DNA reads as TGCAGCGTTGAGGGGACTAGCGGGGAACATCAAGAGACCCAGTACTTC.